The clone carrying this TCR beta chain has only one observation. Its antigen is still unknown. The entry originates in a study of shared clonotypes between healthy human individuals. Points from the study as a whole: Generation probabilities of non-shared clonotypes were lower (relative to those shared by all four donors).

There were no recent acute infections or vaccinations among the donors, who were healthy HIV-negative adults. The authors ran the assay at deep level. In the authors' workflow: Junction-only immunoSEQ sequences carried no quality scores, so filtering differed. TCRdb's copy holds only in-frame clones and misses some; the assay was immunoSEQ multiplex PCR. That table is the source of V, J and clone size, and D and trimming were worked out from the DNA. The sample contains some 2.4 million clones, roughly 93% of which appear only once. Deletions cut 4 bases from V and 2 bases from J, with 6 bases between. This CDR3 is 12 amino acids long. CDR1 SQVTM and CDR2 ANQGSEA come from the germline V gene.

The J gene is TRBJ1-3, the V gene TRBV29-1; no clear D. Specimen: naive CD4+ T cells from PBMCs. Stated subset: CD45RA+ positively selected. The receptor's source is a man younger than 35 in good health. Some clones in this sample may be carry-over from other donors' samples. The CDR3 nucleotides read TGCAGCGTTGTGCAGGCTGGAAACACCATATATTTT. Translating gives CSVVQAGNTIYF. Full variable domain (outside the CDR3, taken from reference TRBV29-1 and TRBJ1-3): SAVISQKPSRDICQRGTSLTIQCQVDSQVTMMFWYRQQPGQSLTLIATANQGSEATYESGFVIDKFPISRPNLTFSTLTVSNMSPEDSSIYLCSVVQAGNTIYFGEGSWLTVV.